The clone carrying this T cell receptor beta chain was seen only a few times. Its antigen is undetermined. There are 14 residues in the CDR3. The ends were cut back, 5 bases at V and 5 bases at J, with 16 bases in the middle. Germline CDR1 reads SEHNR; CDR2 reads FQNEAQ (reference sequence). The authors used template switching to add a universal primer site and gave cDNA unique molecular identifiers. TCRdb reanalysed the 5' RACE reads using MiXCR and keeps one entry per CDR3 protein. The sample has hundreds of thousands of distinct CDR3 sequences; 20% to 25% are singletons. The record originates from a study of identical twins. Study-level findings and limits: In beta out-of-frame sequences, the excess sharing between twins was weaker.

This sample also belongs to another study, concerning yellow fever vaccine responses in identical twins.

V usage is TRBV7-9 and J usage is TRBJ2-7; a weak D match, TRBD1 (5 bases). This sequence originates from a woman aged 18-29 years in good health. Sequenced: CD4+ T cells sorted from blood. CDR3 coding DNA: TGTGCCAGCAGCGCCCAGCGCGGACATCACGAGCAGTACTTC. Translated: CASSAQRGHHEQYF.